This T cell receptor beta chain was retrieved from a study of blood T cells in healthy people across ages. At the level of the study: About one barcoded beta molecule per two T cells was captured by template switching.

Primed by a sample-barcoded 5' primer and a J-beta primer mix, a second PCR proceeded for about 7 to 12 cycles. From the 5' RACE reads, TCRdb called clonotypes with MiXCR, one entry per CDR3 protein. Of about 680,000 distinct CDR3 sequences in the sample, 45% to 50% are singletons; the top ten hold 25% to 35%. In its sample, this clonotype was seen a few times. Its antigen remains unidentified. The V end was cut by 4 bases, the J end by 5 bases, with 19 bases between. The CDR3 is 16 amino acids. Germline assignment: CDR1 LGHNA and CDR2 YNFKEQ. Study-level results: Older age coincided with a roughly linear decline in TCR beta diversity per million T cells.

Source material: blood. This TCR derives from a woman aged 55-70 years in good health. The rearrangement uses TRBV4-2 and TRBJ2-3; TRBD2 might be the D (6 bases). CDR3 bases: TGTGCCAGCAGCCCCGGGGCTAGCGATACCTTAGATACGCAGTATTTT. Translation: CASSPGASDTLDTQYF.